This TCR beta chain was retrieved from a study of CD4 T cells in relation to SARS-CoV-2 and coronaviruses. About the study: Controls used an HIV-1 Nef peptide pool or no peptide.

On this clone itself: The antigen remains undetermined.

Unexposed donor CD4+ T cells date from about 2011-2019, before the COVID-19 pandemic. CD4+ T cells were isolated from the cells after more than nine days of culture. Unexposed-donor CD4+ T cells were probed with SARS-CoV-2 S/N and four cold-coronavirus spikes, cells permitting. Cultures held roughly 2 million PBMCs per well with approximately 10 IU/ml IL-2. Profiled with immunoSEQ multiplex PCR; TCRdb holds only in-frame clones, not every one. This sample has roughly 18,000 clones; over 60% occur once, and the top ten carry 25% to 35%. With V trimmed by 4 bases and J by 0 bases, 8 bases remained unmatched. CDR3 length: 18 residues. CDR1 is MNHEY and CDR2 is SMNVEV in the germline V gene (reference sequence).

The chain is built from TRBV27 and TRBJ2-6; TRBD1 matches 8 bases. The sequence came from a human donor in good health. Sequencing input: CD4+ T cells from PBMCs, cultured in vitro. The CDR3 DNA is TGTGCCAGCAGTTCCTTGGGACAGGTCTTCTCTGGGGCCAACGTCCTGACTTTC. This encodes CASSSLGQVFSGANVLTF. Looking up the rest from reference TRBV27 and TRBJ2-6 gives the full variable domain: EAQVTQNPRYLITVTGKKLTVTCSQNMNHEYMSWYRQDPGLGLRQIYYSMNVEVTDKGDVPEGYKVSRKEKRNFPLILESPSPNQTSLYFCASSSLGQVFSGANVLTFGAGSRLTVL.